Listed below are T cell receptor beta chains from one sample, sequenced in a study of vaccination and CD4 T cells after COVID-19. TCRdb recomputed calls from the PCR reads with MiXCR, one row per CDR3 protein. The table shows some 15,000 distinct CDR3 sequences, with approximately 76% occurring only once. Antigens for these TCRs are unknown. Sequencing input: CD4+ T cells from blood, cultured in vitro. The receptor source for this set is a human donor who had recovered from COVID-19. Both conserved end residues are part of each CDR3. The D gene is left open where the match is weak. Size is stated for part of the rows, as once, few or many counts, or as a class when the clone is expanded.

DNA	CDR3	J	V	D	size	length
TGTGCCACCAGTGATCTCCCGGGGGTGTGTTATCCAGGACGGGATATTAATCAGCCCCAGCATTTT	CATSDLPGVCYPGRDINQPQHF	TRBJ1-5	TRBV24-1	NA	NA	22
TGCAGTGCTAGAGATGGAGGACGGGGTGTTCAGCCCCAGCATTTT	CSARDGGRGVQPQHF	TRBJ1-5	TRBV20-1	NA	NA	15
TGTGCCAGCAGTTTCGGGTTTACACAAAGGGTCCAGTACTTC	CASSFGFTQRVQYF	TRBJ2-5	TRBV27	NA	NA	14
TGCAGTGCTAGAGATCTAACAGGGGATCATCAGCCCCAGCATTTT	CSARDLTGDHQPQHF	TRBJ1-5	TRBV20-1	TRBD1	NA	15
TGTGCCACCAGCAGAGGTGGGACTACCACAGATACGCAGTATTTT	CATSRGGTTTDTQYF	TRBJ2-3	TRBV15	TRBD2	NA	15
TGTGCCAGCAGCTTAGAAGGACAGGCGGAGACCCAGTACTTC	CASSLEGQAETQYF	TRBJ2-5	TRBV7-2	TRBD1	NA	14
TGTGCCAGCACCGGGGACTTGCGGACGTCGGGTGGCTACACCTTC	CASTGDLRTSGGYTF	TRBJ1-2	TRBV6-1	NA	NA	15
TGTGCCAGCGGGGGACACGTTGATCAGCCCCAGCATTTT	CASGGHVDQPQHF	TRBJ1-5	TRBV2	NA	NA	13
TGTGCCAGCAGTACAACTTTCGGGGGCTCCTACAATGAGCAGTTCTTC	CASSTTFGGSYNEQFF	TRBJ2-1	TRBV6-1	NA	NA	16
TGTGCCACCAGTGACCCGAACCTTAGAGGCTACACCTTC	CATSDPNLRGYTF	TRBJ1-2	TRBV24-1	NA	few	13
TGTGCCAGTAACGGACAGGGGAAGACTTATGGCTACACCTTC	CASNGQGKTYGYTF	TRBJ1-2	TRBV6-1	TRBD1	once	14
TGTGCCAGCAGCTTAGCCGCGGCGAACACTGAAGCTTTCTTT	CASSLAAANTEAFF	TRBJ1-1	TRBV7-2	NA	NA	14
TGTGCCAGCAGGGTCGACAACTTGAACACTGAAGCTTTCTTT	CASRVDNLNTEAFF	TRBJ1-1	TRBV6-2/TRBV6-3	NA	NA	14
TGCAGTGCTAGGGGGACAGGGACTGAGGGCTACACCTTC	CSARGTGTEGYTF	TRBJ1-2	TRBV20-1	TRBD1	NA	13
TGTGCCAGCAGCCCCCCGACCGGGACCAGCACAGATACGCAGTATTTT	CASSPPTGTSTDTQYF	TRBJ2-3	TRBV11-2	NA	NA	16
TGTGCCAGCTCACCACAAGGGGGGAAACAGCCCCAGCATTTT	CASSPQGGKQPQHF	TRBJ1-5	TRBV18	NA	once	14
TGTGCCAGCAGTACGCCCTGGACTAGCGGGAGGGCCCATGACAATGAGCAGTTCTTC	CASSTPWTSGRAHDNEQFF	TRBJ2-1	TRBV28	TRBD2	NA	19
TGCAGCGCAAAAATACAGGGCGGCAATCAGCCCCAGCATTTT	CSAKIQGGNQPQHF	TRBJ1-5	TRBV20-1	NA	NA	14
TGTGCCAGCAGCTTGAGGGGGACTAGAGGAGAGACCCAGTACTTC	CASSLRGTRGETQYF	TRBJ2-5	TRBV11-3	TRBD2	NA	15
TGCAGTGCTGGTCTACTAGCGGGAGTCAAGAAGTCCTACGAGCAGTACTTC	CSAGLLAGVKKSYEQYF	TRBJ2-7	TRBV20-1	TRBD2	NA	17
TGTGCCAGCAGCTTACGGGGGGCTGTGAACTATGGCTACACCTTC	CASSLRGAVNYGYTF	TRBJ1-2	TRBV7-2	NA	NA	15
TGTGCCAGTAGTTGGCAGGGGAGCGGCTACACCTTC	CASSWQGSGYTF	TRBJ1-2	TRBV19	NA	NA	12
TGCAGTGCTCTCGGGGACCTGTATGATCCAGATACGCAGTATTTT	CSALGDLYDPDTQYF	TRBJ2-3	TRBV20-1	NA	once	15
TGCAGTGCCTCCTCCGCGACAGGGTACGAGCAGTACTTC	CSASSATGYEQYF	TRBJ2-7	TRBV20-1	TRBD1	NA	13
TGCAGTGCTAGAACGTCAGGCAGGAGGGGTCCCCAGTACTTC	CSARTSGRRGPQYF	TRBJ2-5	TRBV20-1	NA	once	14
TGTGCCAGCAGTTACCCAAAAAGACTTGGGACAGATACGCAGTATTTT	CASSYPKRLGTDTQYF	TRBJ2-3	TRBV6-5	NA	few	16
TGTGCCAGCAGCGTACAGGCTGAGGGTCAGCCCCAGCATTTT	CASSVQAEGQPQHF	TRBJ1-5	TRBV2	NA	few	14
TGCAGTGCCAGGCCGGGGGCTGGAAGCAATCAGCCCCAGCATTTT	CSARPGAGSNQPQHF	TRBJ1-5	TRBV20-1	NA	few	15
TGTGCCAGCAGCTTACGGAGCGCCTCGCCCCAGCATTTT	CASSLRSASPQHF	TRBJ1-5	TRBV7-8	NA	NA	13
TGTGCCAGCAGCGCTTACTCCCTGGTGAACACTGAAGCTTTCTTT	CASSAYSLVNTEAFF	TRBJ1-1	TRBV7-2	NA	NA	15
TGTGCCAGCAGCCAATCGGGGGGCAATCAGCCCCAGCATTTT	CASSQSGGNQPQHF	TRBJ1-5	TRBV28	NA	NA	14
TGTGCCAGCAGCTTAGCGAGGGGGGAGCAGTACTTC	CASSLARGEQYF	TRBJ2-7	TRBV7-2	NA	NA	12
TGTGCCAGCAGTTCCCCCCTGATTTCGGTATGGGATGAGCAGTTCTTC	CASSSPLISVWDEQFF	TRBJ2-1	TRBV6-2/TRBV6-3	NA	NA	16
TGTGCCAGCAGCTTAGTCCCCGGGACAGGGGGCACTGAAGCTTTCTTT	CASSLVPGTGGTEAFF	TRBJ1-1	TRBV7-8	TRBD1	NA	16
TGCAGTGCTAGAGATCGGACAGGGCAAACCGGGGAGCTGTTTTTT	CSARDRTGQTGELFF	TRBJ2-2	TRBV20-1	TRBD1	NA	15
TGCAGTACTCAGCCCTACAATGAGCAGTTCTTC	CSTQPYNEQFF	TRBJ2-1	TRBV20-1	NA	NA	11
TGTGCCAGCAGCCGACCATTGAACACTGAAGCTTTCTTT	CASSRPLNTEAFF	TRBJ1-1	TRBV7-2	NA	NA	13
TGTGCCAGCGGCCGCGGACAGCCGCAAGAGACCCAGTACTTC	CASGRGQPQETQYF	TRBJ2-5	TRBV7-2	NA	NA	14
TGTGCCAGCAGTTTTCCCGGGACAGAGAGCTACGAGCAGTACTTC	CASSFPGTESYEQYF	TRBJ2-7	TRBV5-4	TRBD1	once	15
TGTGCCACCAGCAGAGGACTAGCGGGAGGGGGTGAGACCCAGTACTTC	CATSRGLAGGGETQYF	TRBJ2-5	TRBV15	TRBD2	NA	16
TGTGCCAGCAGCAAGGGCGGGGACGCGAACTATGGCTACACCTTC	CASSKGGDANYGYTF	TRBJ1-2	TRBV7-2	NA	NA	15
TGTGCCAGCACCCCATTGGACTACTATAGCAATCAGCCCCAGCATTTT	CASTPLDYYSNQPQHF	TRBJ1-5	TRBV6-2/TRBV6-3	NA	few	16
TGTGCCAGCAGCGGGGGACTAGCGGTCCAAGAGACCCAGTACTTC	CASSGGLAVQETQYF	TRBJ2-5	TRBV7-9	TRBD2	NA	15
TGTGCCACCTCCGCCCCCGGGGGCAGTGAGACCCAGTACTTC	CATSAPGGSETQYF	TRBJ2-5	TRBV24-1	NA	once	14
TGTGCCTGGACCCGGGGGATAAAAGAGACCCAGTACTTC	CAWTRGIKETQYF	TRBJ2-5	TRBV30	NA	NA	13
TGCAGTGCTAGAGAGGGACAGACTGAAGCTTTCTTT	CSAREGQTEAFF	TRBJ1-1	TRBV20-1	TRBD1	NA	12
TGTGCCAGCAGTCCGGGTAGACTAGCGGTCCAAGAGACCCAGTACTTC	CASSPGRLAVQETQYF	TRBJ2-5	TRBV6-1	TRBD2	NA	16
TGTGCCATCAGTGAGGTGGGTGGATATGGCTACACCTTC	CAISEVGGYGYTF	TRBJ1-2	TRBV10-3	NA	NA	13
TGTGCCAGCCGCCAGGGAGGCAATCAGCCCCAGCATTTT	CASRQGGNQPQHF	TRBJ1-5	TRBV27	NA	NA	13
TGCAGTGCTAGAAGCTATGAGCAGTTCTTC	CSARSYEQFF	TRBJ2-1	TRBV20-1	NA	NA	10
TGTGCCAGCAGCATCAGCGCAGCGGGGATCTGGGCTGGGGACACTGAAGCTTTCTTT	CASSISAAGIWAGDTEAFF	TRBJ1-1	TRBV11-2	NA	NA	19
TGTGCCAGCAGCCAAGGACATAGCTCCTACGAGCAGTACTTC	CASSQGHSSYEQYF	TRBJ2-7	TRBV7-3	NA	NA	14